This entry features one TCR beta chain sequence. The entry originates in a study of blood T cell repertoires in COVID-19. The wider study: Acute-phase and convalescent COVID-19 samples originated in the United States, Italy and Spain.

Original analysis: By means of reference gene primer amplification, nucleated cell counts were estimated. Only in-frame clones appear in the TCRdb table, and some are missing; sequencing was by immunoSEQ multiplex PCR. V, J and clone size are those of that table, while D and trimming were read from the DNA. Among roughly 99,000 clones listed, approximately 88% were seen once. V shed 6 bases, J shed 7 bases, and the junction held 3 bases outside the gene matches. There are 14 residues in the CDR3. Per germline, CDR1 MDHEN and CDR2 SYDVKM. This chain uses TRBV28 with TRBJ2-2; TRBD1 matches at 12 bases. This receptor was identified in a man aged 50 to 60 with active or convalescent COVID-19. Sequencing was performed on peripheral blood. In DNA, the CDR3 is TGTGCCAGCAGGGGACAGGGGGCAGGCGGGGAGCTGTTTTTT. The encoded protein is CASRGQGAGGELFF.